These 5 T cell receptor beta chains share one sample of origin, sequenced in a study of T cell repertoires in cytomegalovirus infection. MiXCR, applied by TCRdb to the reads, yields one record per CDR3 protein. The data hold 310,000 or so distinct CDR3 sequences, with 9.6% observed a single time. The material sequenced was PBMCs. The receptor source for this set is a human donor in good health (CMV status not recorded). Some clones in this sample may be carry-over from other donors' samples.

This clonotype was recorded many times. This chain connects TRBV28 to TRBJ1-1; no reliable D call. V lost 3 bases and J 0 bases, leaving 11 bases between the germline ends. The length of the CDR3 is 15 residues. Per the germline V gene, CDR1 is MDHEN and CDR2 is SYDVKM. The CDR3: CASSFLSTLNTEAFF. The CDR3, as DNA: TGTGCCAGCAGTTTCCTCTCGACACTGAACACTGAAGCTTTCTTT.

This rearrangement joins TRBV28 to TRBJ1-2; maybe TRBD1 (6 bases). The V gene lost 9 bases and the J gene lost 8 bases, with 25 bases spanning the gap. The germline CDR1 and CDR2 sequences are MDHEN and SYDVKM. This CDR3 has 15 amino acids. The chain's CDR3 is CASRLITGRSSGYTF. The CDR3 region has the DNA TGTGCCAGTAGATTAATTACAGGGCGGTCTTCGGGCTACACCTTC.

This clonotype was seen repeatedly, ten times or more. This sequence joins TRBV6-6 and TRBJ1-3; a weak D match, TRBD1 (6 bases). Germline CDR1 is MNHNY and CDR2 is SVGAGI (reference sequence). V lost 6 bases and J 0 bases, leaving 15 bases between the germline ends. This CDR3 is 16 amino acids long. The CDR3, as DNA: TGTGCCAGCAGCTCGGACAGACGGCCCTCTGGAAACACCATATATTTT. Protein: CASSSDRRPSGNTIYF.

This clonotype was recorded at least ten times. CDR3 sequence reads: CASRSGDTPYNEQFF. In DNA, the CDR3 is TGTGCCAGCAGATCTGGGGATACGCCCTACAATGAGCAGTTCTTC. The gene calls are TRBV7-2 and TRBJ2-1; D is undetermined. V was clipped by 6 bases and J by 2 bases, with 14 bases between them. CDR1 and CDR2 (germline): SGHTA, FQGNSA. This CDR3 comprises 15 residues.

This clonotype came up a few times. A junction end diverges from the germline sequence, so it may reflect a read error. This chain joins TRBV29-1 and TRBJ2-5; D is tentatively TRBD1 or TRBD2 (6 bases each). The CDR3 runs 13 residues. Germline lookup yields CDR1 SQVTM and CDR2 ANQGSEA. The CDR3 region is CSVEGGLGETQYF. CDR3 DNA sequence: TGCAGCGTCGAAGGGGGGCTGGGAGAGACCCAGTACTTC.